These 27 T cell receptor beta chains were sequenced from one sample in a study of T cells in Graves' hyperthyroidism and ophthalmopathy. Amplified regions were TCR beta CDR3 sequences from RNA transcripts. The TCR CDR3 first-round RT-PCR relied on the HTBI primer set. Each CDR3 protein is one row after TCRdb ran MiXCR on the multiplex PCR reads. The sample carries nearly 600,000 distinct CDR3 sequences, approximately 15% recorded once. The sample comprised blood. These receptors originate from a woman between 18 and 30 years old with Graves' ophthalmopathy.

This clonotype was detected ten times or more. The chain links TRBV12-3 or TRBV12-4 to TRBJ2-5; perhaps TRBD2 as D (6 bases). The V gene lost 5 bases and the J gene lost 4 bases, with 14 bases spanning the gap. The CDR3 has 14 amino acids. CDR3 DNA sequence: TGTGCCAGCAGTCTCCTCGGCGGGGCAGAGACCCAGTACTTC. Translating gives CASSLLGGAETQYF.

This clonotype was counted between two and nine times. The rearrangement joins TRBV20-1 to TRBJ2-4; a weak D match, TRBD2 (7 bases). Germline CDR1 is DFQATT and CDR2 is SNEGSKA (reference sequence). CDR3 length: 18 amino acids. The V gene lost 5 bases and the J gene lost 0 bases, with 23 bases spanning the gap. The CDR3 DNA reads as TGCAGTGCTGGCAAGGGGGGGGGGCTTCCTATAGCCAAAAACATTCAGTACTTC. Residues: CSAGKGGGLPIAKNIQYF.

V gene TRBV7-6 combines with J gene TRBJ2-3; 7 nucleotides align to TRBD2. The CDR3 length is 17 residues. The germline V gene has CDR1 SGHVS and CDR2 FNYEAQ. Trimming removed 4 bases from V and 2 bases from J; junction bases left unmatched: 12. The CDR3 reads CASSSPASGKFTDTQYF. Here the CDR3 DNA reads TGTGCCAGCAGCTCACCCGCTAGCGGAAAATTCACAGATACGCAGTATTTT.

On this clonotype itself: A single base separates this from a much larger clone, so it may be a read error. The chain combines TRBV24-1 with TRBJ2-1; D not resolved. The DNA end is a closer match to TRBJ2-7, so the J assignment may be wrong. This CDR3 spans 15 amino acids. Germline CDR1 reads KGHDR; CDR2 reads SFDVKD. The CDR3 sequence is CATSAGSLSYNEQYF. CDR3 nucleotide sequence: TGTGCCACCAGTGCCGGTAGCCTCTCCTACAATGAGCAGTACTTC.

This clonotype was seen ten or more times. As DNA, the CDR3 is TGTGCCAGCAGCGTTACGGGAGCCAAAAACATTCAGTACTTC. This translates into CASSVTGAKNIQYF. The chain links TRBV11-1 to TRBJ2-4; D remains unclear. Trimming pared 5 bases from V and 0 bases from J, leaving 8 bases between. The CDR3 length is 14 residues. CDR1 is SGHAT, CDR2 FQDESV, per germline (reference sequence).

This clonotype was observed at least ten times. CDR3 coding DNA: TGTGCCAGCGGAAGTTCGGATAACCCTGAAGCTTTCTTT. This codes for CASGSSDNPEAFF. The rearrangement joins TRBV12-3 or TRBV12-4 to TRBJ1-1; D gene uncertain. The ends were cut back, 8 bases at V and 6 bases at J, with 16 bases in the middle. The length of the CDR3 is 13 residues.

This clonotype was counted at least ten times. The J gene is TRBJ1-5, the V gene TRBV2; D is ambiguous. This CDR3 is built from 13 residues. Trimming cost V 5 bases and J 1 base, with 6 bases left between them. Germline loops: CDR1 SNHLY, CDR2 FYNNEI. The CDR3 DNA reads as TGTGCCAGCAGTCTATTGAGCAATCAGCCCCAGCATTTT. This encodes CASSLLSNQPQHF.

This clonotype was counted a few times. This rearrangement joins TRBV15 to TRBJ1-1, with D tentatively TRBD1 (6 bases). The CDR3 is 12 residues long. Germline CDR1 and CDR2: LNHNV and YYDKDF (reference sequence). V lost 7 bases to trimming and J lost 6 bases, with 12 bases between them. CDR3 in amino acids: CATTGASAEAFF. Written as DNA, the CDR3 is TGTGCCACCACAGGGGCGAGCGCTGAAGCTTTCTTT.

This clonotype has a count of ten or more. At one end, the junction sequence differs from germline, possibly due to a read error. The rearrangement joins TRBV7-7 to TRBJ2-5; 11 bases align to TRBD2. Germline lookup yields CDR1 SSHAT and CDR2 FNYEAQ (reference sequence). The CDR3 consists of 13 residues. The CDR3 spells CASSQTSGTTQYF. The CDR3 nucleotides are TGTGCTAGCAGCCAGACTAGCGGGACGACCCAGTACTTC. Based on the CDR3 plus reference TRBV7-7 and TRBJ2-5, the full variable domain is GAGVSQSPRYKVTKRGQDVTLRCDPISSHATLYWYQQALGQGPEFLTYFNYEAQPDKSGLPSDRFSAERPEGSISTLTIQRTEQRDSAMYRCASSQTSGTTQYFGPGTRLLVL.

The chain couples TRBV18 to TRBJ1-1, with TRBD1 matching 7 bases. This CDR3 spans 17 amino acids. CDR1 is KGHSH and CDR2 is LQKENI in the germline V gene. The V gene end was trimmed by 3 bases and the J gene end by 8 bases; junction bases not matched to a gene: 18. CDR3 DNA: TGTGCCAGCTCACCTCGACAGGGAGAAACCCCCCTACCCGAAGCTTTCTTT. It codes for CASSPRQGETPLPEAFF.

This clonotype was seen ten or more times. The chain links TRBV28 to TRBJ2-5, with TRBD2 matching over 8 bases. V shed 11 bases, J shed 2 bases, and the junction held 13 bases outside the gene matches. The germline CDR1 and CDR2 sequences are MDHEN and SYDVKM. This CDR3 region has 15 residues. The CDR3 is CASRESGSYQETQYF. The CDR3 region has the DNA TGTGCCTCCCGAGAGAGCGGGAGTTATCAAGAGACCCAGTACTTC.

This chain links TRBV18 with TRBJ2-7; D is possibly TRBD1 or TRBD2 (5 bases each). The CDR3 extends over 13 amino acids. Germline V gene data show CDR1 as KGHSH and CDR2 as LQKENI. Trimming shortened V by 2 bases and J by 7 bases, and 12 bases separated the two germline ends. The CDR3 nucleotides are TGTGCCAGCTCACCATTAAGGGACGGGGAGCAGTACTTC. Translation gives CASSPLRDGEQYF.

This clonotype has only a few counts. The rearrangement links TRBV4-1 to TRBJ1-5; 7 bases fit TRBD1. J was trimmed by 0 bases and V by 3 bases; bases with no gene match: 2. Germline CDR1 MGHRA, CDR2 YSYEKL. This CDR3 comprises 15 residues. CDR3 in amino acids: CASSHRTGSNQPQHF. CDR3 DNA: TGCGCCAGCAGCCACCGGACAGGTAGCAATCAGCCCCAGCATTTT.

This clonotype came up many times. The chain recombines TRBV12-3 or TRBV12-4 with TRBJ1-4, with D maybe TRBD1 (6 bases). V dropped 6 bases and J dropped 8 bases, with 19 bases sitting between them. This CDR3 contains 15 residues. DNA for the CDR3: TGTGCCAGCAGCCACGCCCCCGGGACAAGCGAAAAACTGTTTTTT. Encoded protein: CASSHAPGTSEKLFF.

Many counts were recorded for this clonotype. The gene calls are TRBV28 and TRBJ1-3; TRBD1 might be the D (5 bases). Germline assignment: CDR1 MDHEN and CDR2 SYDVKM. V was cut by 7 bases and J by 0 bases, with 10 bases left in between. This CDR3 spans 14 amino acids. CDR3: CASTQGFSGNTIYF. For the CDR3, the DNA is TGTGCCAGCACCCAGGGTTTCTCTGGAAACACCATATATTTT.

In its sample, this clonotype was seen many times. The chain uses TRBV28 and TRBJ2-3; TRBD2 agrees at 8 bases. V trimming: 3 bases; J trimming: 4 bases; junction bases outside the gene matches: 3. Germline V CDR1 and CDR2: MDHEN, SYDVKM. This CDR3 has 14 residues. The CDR3 bases are TGTGCCAGCAGTTTTCGGGGGGGAGCAGATACGCAGTATTTT. Protein product: CASSFRGGADTQYF.

This clonotype appeared a few times. The gene calls are TRBV20-1 and TRBJ2-5; the D is unclear. Per germline, CDR1 DFQATT and CDR2 SNEGSKA (reference sequence). Trimming pared 0 bases from V and 2 bases from J, leaving 10 bases between. CDR3 size: 14 residues. CDR3 protein: CSARDRRSQETQYF. The CDR3, as DNA: TGCAGTGCTAGAGATCGAAGGTCACAAGAGACCCAGTACTTC.

This clonotype has a count of ten or more. This sequence joins TRBV27 and TRBJ2-1, with 7 bases fitting TRBD1. The CDR3 has 16 residues. Per the germline V gene, CDR1 is MNHEY and CDR2 is SMNVEV (reference sequence). The trim removed 8 bases at V and 5 bases at J, leaving 15 bases unmatched. CDR3 region: CASDAFFGTDHNEQFF. In DNA, the CDR3 is TGTGCCAGCGATGCCTTCTTCGGGACAGACCACAATGAGCAGTTCTTC.

This clonotype was counted only a few times. The chain combines TRBV7-9 with TRBJ2-2, with 9 bases lining up with TRBD2. Germline CDR1 reads SEHNR; CDR2 reads FQNEAQ (reference sequence). CDR3 length: 17 residues. Unmatched junction bases numbered 3, after V lost 0 bases and J lost 1 base. The CDR3 is CASSLASGSENTGELFF. As DNA, the CDR3 is TGTGCCAGCAGCTTAGCTAGCGGGAGCGAGAACACCGGGGAGCTGTTTTTT.

This chain uses TRBV11-2 with TRBJ2-1, with D perhaps TRBD1 or TRBD2 (5 bases each). Germline V gene data show CDR1 as SGHAT and CDR2 as FQNNGV. This CDR3 has 14 amino acids. Between the trimmed V and J ends, which lost 5 bases and 15 bases, there was a span of 23 bases. CDR3 in DNA: TGTGCCAGCAGCCTCGAGGGGACGGCTGATGGTTGGTTCTTC. Translating it yields CASSLEGTADGWFF.

The rearrangement joins TRBV14 to TRBJ2-2, with D perhaps TRBD1 or TRBD2 (6 bases each). The V gene lost 2 bases and the J gene lost 7 bases, with 20 bases spanning the gap. Germline V gene lookup returns CDR1 SGHDN and CDR2 FVKESK. The CDR3 totals 17 residues. Here the CDR3 reads CASSQLGGAEFIGELFF. CDR3 nucleotide sequence: TGTGCCAGCAGCCAATTGGGGGGCGCTGAATTCATCGGGGAGCTGTTTTTT.

This clonotype was seen many times. The rearrangement uses TRBV30 and TRBJ2-6; D perhaps matches TRBD2 (5 bases). Germline loops: CDR1 GTSNPN, CDR2 SVGIG (reference sequence). V was pared by 3 bases and J by 3 bases, with 6 bases between. This CDR3 contains 13 residues. CDR3 sequence (DNA): TGTGCCTGGAGCGGGATTGGGGCCAACGTCCTGACTTTC. This codes for CAWSGIGANVLTF. Drawing the rest from reference TRBV30 and TRBJ2-6, the complete variable domain is SQTIHQWPATLVQPVGSPLSLECTVEGTSNPNLYWYRQAAGRGLQLLFYSVGIGQISSEVPQNLSASRPQDRQFILSSKKLLLSDSGFYLCAWSGIGANVLTFGAGSRLTVL.

There are a few counts of this clonotype. The CDR3 DNA is TGCAGTGCTAGGGCGGACAGGGGGCGGGTGGACACTGAAGCTTTCTTT. Translating it yields CSARADRGRVDTEAFF. V gene TRBV20-1 combines with J gene TRBJ1-1, with 11 positions matching TRBD1. V lost 3 bases to trimming and J lost 3 bases; unmatched junction nucleotides: 9. The CDR3 consists of 16 residues. The germline gives CDR1 DFQATT, CDR2 SNEGSKA (reference sequence).

Many counts were recorded for this clonotype. The chain carries TRBV2 and TRBJ2-1; D is unclear. CDR1 is SNHLY and CDR2 is FYNNEI in the germline V gene. V shed 6 bases and J shed 4 bases, with 10 bases lying between them. The length of the CDR3 is 13 residues. CDR3 nucleotides: TGTGCCAGCAGAAAAGAGGATTACAATGAGCAGTTCTTC. Its translation: CASRKEDYNEQFF.

This clonotype was seen more than once but under ten times. The J gene is TRBJ2-6, the V gene TRBV25-1, with 7 bases that match TRBD1. Trimming removed 4 bases from V and 0 bases from J; junction bases left unmatched: 12. The CDR3 consists of 19 residues. CDR1 is MGHDK and CDR2 is SYGVNS in the germline V gene. As DNA, the CDR3 is TGTGCCAGCAGTGGGACAGGACCCCTCTCTCTCTCTGGGGCCAACGTCCTGACTTTC. It is translated as CASSGTGPLSLSGANVLTF.

This clonotype was seen at least ten times. The chain couples TRBV7-3 to TRBJ2-1; TRBD1 might be the D (6 bases). The CDR3 covers 14 residues. Trimming pared 3 bases from V and 7 bases from J, leaving 13 bases between. Germline V gene sequence: CDR1 SGHTA, CDR2 FQGTGA. Written as DNA, the CDR3 is TGTGCCAGCAGCTTGGGACAATCAGTGAATGAGCAGTTCTTC. It is translated as CASSLGQSVNEQFF.

This clonotype was counted only a few times. The chain recombines TRBV7-2 with TRBJ2-7; tentatively, D is TRBD1 (6 bases). Trimming removed 5 bases at V and 2 bases at J, with 19 bases between. The germline CDR1 and CDR2 sequences are SGHTA and FQGNSA. The CDR3 loop spans 16 amino acids. The CDR3 loop is CASSLPAQGSPYEQYF. The CDR3 coding sequence is TGTGCCAGCAGCCTCCCGGCGCAGGGGTCCCCCTACGAGCAGTACTTC.